This T cell receptor (beta chain) was sequenced during a study of blood T cell repertoires in COVID-19 (dated by TCRdb to the early 2020s). With regard to the full study: Samples from collaborators originated in the United States, Italy and Spain and spanned both the acute and convalescent phases of COVID-19. The material from the prospective study consisted of cDNA or gDNA derived from T cells, B-cell-depleted T cells, or PBMCs. Deeply sampled blood TCRbeta repertoires from subjects exposed to, actively infected with, or recovered from COVID-19 were included in the dataset. The repertoires were released in a freely available public database meant as a resource for research on the immune response to SARS-CoV-2. Samples came from the ongoing ImmuneRACE study (first 160 participants) plus 1,254 subjects from 6 global collaborators. A de-identified subject ID, COVID-19 status, age in years and sex were almost always included in the sample metadata. Where available, HLA class I and class II types were taken from metadata supplied by the sample provider and were not determined by assay-based typing.

Summary of the overall study and its limitations: The quantity of clinical and demographic metadata differed by source and by participant and was supplied without curation.

The immunoSEQ Assay, a bias-controlled multiplex PCR, was used to amplify TCRbeta CDR3 regions from genomic DNA. As for how the authors treated the data: The number of nucleated cells in each sample was estimated by amplification of reference gene primers within the assay. Sequence reads were collapsed and filtered to measure the absolute abundance of every unique TCRbeta CDR3 rearrangement. For each sample, productive Simpson clonality was calculated as the square root of Simpson's diversity index over productive rearrangements. TCRdb provides this immuneACCESS table in a form limited to in-frame rearrangements. Some clones are lacking; in checked studies, under half of them reflect an unresolved V gene, and why the rest are absent is not known. For V, J and clone size, that table is used; D and trimming come from the DNA. In this sample the table shows 170,000 or so clones, about 79% of which occur a single time. The ten largest clones add up to roughly 28% of the sample.

Looking up the germline V gene yields CDR1 MGHRA and CDR2 YSYEKL. Spanning cysteine to phenylalanine, the CDR3 consists of 16 amino acids. Only the CDR3 part of the read is kept: 48 bases, read in frame from the first base. Trimming leaves V shorter by 5 bases and J shorter by 0 bases, with the junction holding 10 bases beyond the gene matches. Whole blood was collected in K2EDTA tubes by collaborating institutions according to the institutions' own protocols. For TCRbeta analysis, collaborators shipped samples in one of three forms: frozen whole blood, isolated PBMCs, or DNA extracted from either of those sample types. Worth noting for this clone: No cognate antigen has been identified for it. It has no much larger one-base neighbor in the sample; base qualities were not kept.

This sequence was found in a woman aged 70-85 years with acute or convalescent COVID-19. The chain is encoded by TRBV4-1 joined to TRBJ2-7; 7 bases in the junction line up with TRBD1. The source material was peripheral blood. The bases are TGCGCCAGCAGCTTACAAGGGACAGCAGTCTCCTACGAGCAGTACTTC. Translated, it reads CASSLQGTAVSYEQYF.